This is a list of T cell receptor beta chains from one sample in a study of chemoradiotherapy in HPV16-positive cancers. The table came from immunoSEQ multiplex PCR; TCRdb's copy has only in-frame clones and leaves some out. The sample shows about 30,000 clones, 90% to 95% of them seen only once. The sequencing here drew on blood, taken from a patient who underwent chemoradiotherapy. The receptors originated from a human donor with HPV-associated anogenital cancer. Both conserved end residues are part of each CDR3. The D gene is left open where the match is weak. Clone size, where shown, is once, few, many, or a class for clones that have expanded.

clone_size d_call j_call v_call cdr3_nt cdr3_aa
. . TRBJ2-7 TRBV13 TGTGCCAGCAGCACCGTACGGGGGGCCCTTTCCTACGAGCAGTACTTC CASSTVRGALSYEQYF
. TRBD2 TRBJ2-1 TRBV7-9 TGTGCCAGCAGCTCTTCGACTAGCGGGAGTCTAAATGAGCAGTTCTTC CASSSSTSGSLNEQFF
. TRBD2 TRBJ2-7 TRBV7-9 TGTGCCAGCAGCTTAGAGGCTAGCGGGTACGAGCAGTACTTC CASSLEASGYEQYF
. . TRBJ2-1 TRBV27 TGTGCCAGCAGCCCAGTCCAGATCTACAATGAGCAGTTCTTC CASSPVQIYNEQFF
. . TRBJ1-4 TRBV10-2 TGCGCCAGCAGTGAGCCGGGGACGGTTGAAAAACTGTTTTTT CASSEPGTVEKLFF
. . TRBJ2-5 TRBV5-1 TGCGCCAGCAGCTTGGCCGGGACACAGAACCAAGAGACCCAGTACTTC CASSLAGTQNQETQYF
. . TRBJ2-3 TRBV2 TGTGCCAGCACCCCGGGACGGGGGTTACGCGCAGATACGCAGTATTTT CASTPGRGLRADTQYF
. . TRBJ1-1 TRBV18 TGTGCCAGCTCACCAGAATTAGGACAGACTGAAGCTTTCTTT CASSPELGQTEAFF
. . TRBJ1-1 TRBV6-1 TGTGCCAGCAGTGAAACCGAGTCTGAAGCTTTCTTT CASSETESEAFF
. . TRBJ1-1 TRBV5-4 TGTGCCAGCAGCGTGTTTTCGAACACTGAAGCTTTCTTT CASSVFSNTEAFF
once TRBD1 TRBJ2-1 TRBV18 TGTGCCAGCTCAAACAGGGGGCTTTACAATGAGCAGTTCTTC CASSNRGLYNEQFF
. . TRBJ1-2 TRBV18 TGTGCCAGCTCACCGTCGGACACGACATTCAATGGCTACACCTTC CASSPSDTTFNGYTF
. TRBD1 TRBJ2-7 TRBV29-1 TGCAGCGTTGATGATGGGACAGGGGGCCCCTACGAGCAGTACTTC CSVDDGTGGPYEQYF
once TRBD1 TRBJ2-7 TRBV5-1 TGCGCCAGCAGCCGAGGACCGGGACAGTCCTACGAGCAGTACTTC CASSRGPGQSYEQYF
. TRBD2 TRBJ2-3 TRBV4-3 TGCGCCAGCAGCCCCGAAGGACTAGACGCAGATACGCAGTATTTT CASSPEGLDADTQYF
few . TRBJ1-3 TRBV2 TGTGCCAGCAGCCTTACAGAGGGAAACACCATATATTTT CASSLTEGNTIYF
. TRBD1 TRBJ2-3 TRBV4-3 TGCGCCAGCAGCCAGTCCCCGACAGGGGGCACGACAGATACGCAGTATTTT CASSQSPTGGTTDTQYF
. TRBD1 TRBJ1-4 TRBV5-1 TGCGCCAGCAGCTTGGCCCCGGGACAGGGTAATGAAAAACTGTTTTTT CASSLAPGQGNEKLFF
. . TRBJ2-4 TRBV5-8 TGTGCCAGCAGCTTGGGGACTTCAGGGCGAAACATTCAGTACTTC CASSLGTSGRNIQYF
. . TRBJ2-7 TRBV7-7 TGTGCTAGCAGCCTTGAAGACGAGCAGTACTTC CASSLEDEQYF
. TRBD1 TRBJ1-2 TRBV28 TGTGCCAGCAGTGCCGGGACAGGGCCCTATGGCTACACCTTC CASSAGTGPYGYTF
. . TRBJ2-6 TRBV7-9 TGTGCCAGCAGCTTAGAGGCAGCTGGGGCCAACGTCCTGACTTTC CASSLEAAGANVLTF
. TRBD1 TRBJ2-7 TRBV18 TGTGCCAGCTCCGGGACAGGGGACCCCTACGAGCAGTACTTC CASSGTGDPYEQYF